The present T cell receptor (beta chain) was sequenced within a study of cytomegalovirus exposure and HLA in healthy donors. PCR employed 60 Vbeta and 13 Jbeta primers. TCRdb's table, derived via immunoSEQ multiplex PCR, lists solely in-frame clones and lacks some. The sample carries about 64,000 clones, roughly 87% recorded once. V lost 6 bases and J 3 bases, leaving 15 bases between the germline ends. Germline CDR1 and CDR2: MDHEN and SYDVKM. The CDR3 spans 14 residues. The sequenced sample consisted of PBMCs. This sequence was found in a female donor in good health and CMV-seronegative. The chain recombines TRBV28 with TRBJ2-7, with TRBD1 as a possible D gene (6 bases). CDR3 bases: TGTGCCAGCAGCACAGCGGAAGGGGGCTACGAGCAGTACTTC. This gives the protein CASSTAEGGYEQYF.